Described below is a single T cell receptor (beta chain) sequence and its context. The method was immunoSEQ multiplex PCR; TCRdb's version includes in-frame clones alone and lacks a portion of them. The data contain more than 60,000 clones, more than 60% of them singletons. This sample is drawn from a study of early stage breast cancer tumors. This TCR derives from a person between 55 and 69 years old with breast cancer. The sequenced sample consisted of blood.

CDR3 bases: TGTGCCAGCTCAGTCGGTGTTACGGGCCCCAACTACGAGCAGTACTTC. Amino acids: CASSVGVTGPNYEQYF. The chain links TRBV28 to TRBJ2-7; no reliable D call. Deletions cut 8 bases from V and 3 bases from J, with 23 bases between. Germline V gene sequence: CDR1 MDHEN, CDR2 SYDVKM. This CDR3 has 16 amino acids.